This TCR beta chain was captured by sequencing in a study of T cells in localized non-small cell lung cancer. Trimming stripped 0 bases from V and 5 bases from J, with 16 bases between. Germline V gene sequence: CDR1 SGHRS, CDR2 YFSETQ. This CDR3 is built from 16 residues. Notes on this clone: No antigen is known for it.

General study results and limits: A higher density of T cells in blood coincided with extended overall survival.

Assay used: immunoSEQ multiplex PCR; TCRdb lists only in-frame clones, some missing. The repertoire has some 71,000 clones, 84% of them found once; the top ten carry approximately 15%. V and J are TRBV5-1 and TRBJ2-3, with a possible D match to TRBD1 (5 bases). Specimen: peripheral blood, collected before any cancer treatment. The TCR comes from a female donor older than 55 with stage I lung adenocarcinoma. The CDR3 loop is CASSLAAGVRGDTQYF. CDR3 DNA sequence: TGCGCCAGCAGCTTGGCCGCTGGGGTTAGGGGAGATACGCAGTATTTT.